The 20 T cell receptor beta chains reported below all come from one sample, sequenced in a study of STAT3 mutations in large granular lymphocyte leukemia. Points from the study as a whole: Every T-LGLL patient had at least one immunodominant TCRbeta clonotype.

The assay was immunoSEQ multiplex PCR, and TCRdb's table has in-frame clones only and misses some. This sample has fewer than 20,000 clones, with roughly 91% found just once. Which antigens these TCRs recognize remains unknown. The material sequenced was peripheral blood mononuclear cells. The receptors come from a woman between 50 and 59 years old with T-cell large granular lymphocyte leukemia. Some clones in this sample may be carry-over from other donors' samples.

This clone occurred once. The chain has TRBV9 and TRBJ1-1, with D uncertain. Germline assignment: CDR1 SGDLS and CDR2 YYNGEE. This CDR3 region has 13 residues. V dropped 0 bases and J dropped 4 bases, with 7 bases sitting between them. The CDR3 nucleotides read TGTGCCAGCAGCGTAGTCGAGGGCACTGAAGCTTTCTTT. It encodes CASSVVEGTEAFF.

This clone was picked up a small number of times. The chain couples TRBV9 to TRBJ2-7; D may match TRBD1 or TRBD2 (5 bases each). The CDR3 has 13 residues. From germline, CDR1 is SGDLS and CDR2 YYNGEE. V lost 1 base and J 6 bases, leaving 11 bases between the germline ends. The CDR3 here is CASSVQEGTEQYF. Written as DNA, the CDR3 is TGTGCCAGCAGCGTACAAGAGGGGACCGAGCAGTACTTC.

V gene TRBV5-6 combines with J gene TRBJ1-5; D is ambiguous. With 4 bases removed from V and 4 bases from J, the gap between germline ends came to 6 bases. CDR1 and CDR2 from the germline V gene are SGHDT and YYEEEE. The CDR3 spans 12 residues. The CDR3 nucleotides read TGTGCCAGCAGCCTAGTTAATCAGCCCCAGCATTTT. Protein product: CASSLVNQPQHF.

The gene calls are TRBV28 and TRBJ2-7; the match to TRBD1 covers 8 bases. The V segment lost 0 bases and the J segment 2 bases; nucleotides outside the gene matches: 6. The CDR3 is made up of 16 amino acids. Germline-derived CDR1 and CDR2 are MDHEN and SYDVKM. CDR3 sequence: CASSLWGTGATYEQYF. Here the CDR3 DNA reads TGTGCCAGCAGTTTATGGGGGACAGGAGCGACCTACGAGCAGTACTTC.

CDR3 in DNA: TGTGCCAGTAGTATCACGACTAGCACAGATACGCAGTATTTT. Translation: CASSITTSTDTQYF. The chain has TRBV19 and TRBJ2-3; D is uncertain. The CDR3 totals 14 residues. Germline V gives CDR1 LNHDA, CDR2 SQIVND (reference sequence). V was trimmed by 3 bases and J by 0 bases, leaving 7 bases between them.

The J gene is TRBJ1-5, the V gene TRBV18; D uncertain. The V and J ends lost 3 bases and 4 bases respectively, with 10 bases between them. The germline CDR1 and CDR2 sequences are KGHSH and LQKENI. The CDR3 spans 14 residues. CDR3 protein: CASSPRVGNQPQHF. CDR3 DNA: TGTGCCAGCTCACCGAGAGTTGGGAATCAGCCCCAGCATTTT.

The chain is built from TRBV2 and TRBJ2-2, with 10 bases that match TRBD1. Unmatched junction bases numbered 0, after V lost 6 bases and J lost 5 bases. The CDR3 loop spans 13 amino acids. Germline V CDR1 and CDR2: SNHLY, FYNNEI. CDR3 sequence (DNA): TGTGCCAGCAGGGGACAGGGGACCGGGGAGCTGTTTTTT. Protein: CASRGQGTGELFF.

The chain employs TRBV7-9 and TRBJ2-5, with unresolved D. Per germline, CDR1 SEHNR and CDR2 FQNEAQ (reference sequence). CDR3 length: 14 residues. Trimming took 1 base from V and 1 from J, leaving 7 bases between them. CDR3 coding DNA: TGTGCCAGCAGCTTAGACAGCGCCCAAGAGACCCAGTACTTC. Protein product: CASSLDSAQETQYF.

The chain links TRBV6-5 to TRBJ2-5; D is ambiguous. CDR1 and CDR2 (germline): MNHEY, SVGAGI. The CDR3 totals 14 residues. V was cut by 5 bases and J by 5 bases, with 15 bases left in between. CDR3 coding DNA: TGTGCCAGCAGTCCCTTTACAGTGGAGGAGACCCAGTACTTC. Translated: CASSPFTVEETQYF.

The chain couples TRBV30 to TRBJ1-2; TRBD1 agrees at 8 bases. This CDR3 has 15 amino acids. Trimming took 0 bases from V and 8 from J; bases not matched to a gene: 11. The germline V gene has CDR1 GTSNPN and CDR2 SVGIG (reference sequence). The CDR3 nucleotides are TGTGCCTGGAGTGTGTCCCATTGGACAGGGCAAGGCTACACCTTC. It codes for CAWSVSHWTGQGYTF.

The chain recombines TRBV4-1 with TRBJ2-7, with 12 bases identical to TRBD2. J lost 5 bases, V lost 0 bases, and 5 bases had no gene match. The CDR3 is 16 amino acids. Germline CDR1 and CDR2: MGHRA and YSYEKL. The CDR3 here is CASSQDGTSGFDEQYF. For the CDR3, the DNA is TGCGCCAGCAGCCAAGATGGGACTAGCGGGTTTGACGAGCAGTACTTC.

This chain joins TRBV7-2 and TRBJ1-3; perhaps TRBD1 as D (5 bases). The CDR3 extends over 16 amino acids. The V gene lost 0 bases and the J gene lost 0 bases, with 9 bases spanning the gap. The V gene's germline CDR1 is SGHTA and CDR2 FQGNSA. CDR3 protein: CASSLALGVSGNTIYF. DNA for the CDR3: TGTGCCAGCAGCTTAGCGTTAGGGGTCTCTGGAAACACCATATATTTT.

The CDR3 DNA is TGCGCCAGCAGCCAAATCCCCCGAGCAGATACGCAGTATTTT. Translated: CASSQIPRADTQYF. This chain joins TRBV4-1 and TRBJ2-3, with D unclear. The ends were cut back, 2 bases at V and 4 bases at J, with 10 bases in the middle. Germline loops: CDR1 MGHRA, CDR2 YSYEKL. There are 14 residues in the CDR3.

This clone was picked up one time. V is TRBV11-3 and J is TRBJ1-1, with D possibly TRBD1 on 5 matching bases. Trimming left V 6 bases short and J 1 base short, with 9 bases between. The CDR3 totals 13 residues. Germline-derived CDR1 and CDR2 are SGHNT and YENEEA. CDR3 nucleotides: TGTGCCAGCAGTTTGGGACGGAACACTGAAGCTTTCTTT. Translation: CASSLGRNTEAFF.

The chain employs TRBV19 and TRBJ2-1; 9 bases fit TRBD2. V was clipped by 2 bases and J by 0 bases; unmatched bases: 8. This CDR3 region has 18 residues. Germline V gene sequence: CDR1 LNHDA, CDR2 SQIVND (reference sequence). CDR3 DNA: TGTGCCAGTAGTATAACAGGACTAGCGCCCAGCTCCTACAATGAGCAGTTCTTC. It encodes CASSITGLAPSSYNEQFF.

This clone was detected only a few times. V gene TRBV11-1 combines with J gene TRBJ1-5, with 9 bases identical to TRBD1. The CDR3 consists of 17 residues. CDR1 SGHAT and CDR2 FQDESV come from the germline V gene (reference sequence). V dropped 6 bases and J dropped 0; count of bases not matched to a gene: 9. CDR3 region: CASRPGQGTLSNQPQHF. The CDR3 nucleotides read TGTGCCAGCAGACCCGGACAGGGGACACTTAGCAATCAGCCCCAGCATTTT.

The chain uses TRBV29-1 and TRBJ2-4; D unclear. V lost 7 bases and J lost 0, with 13 bases in between. The CDR3 consists of 14 residues. Germline assignment: CDR1 SQVTM and CDR2 ANQGSEA. The CDR3 DNA sequence: TGCAGCGCCGTTGCCAGACTAGCCAAAAACATTCAGTACTTC. It translates to CSAVARLAKNIQYF. Full variable domain (remainder filled in from reference TRBV29-1 and TRBJ2-4): SAVISQKPSRDICQRGTSLTIQCQVDSQVTMMFWYRQQPGQSLTLIATANQGSEATYESGFVIDKFPISRPNLTFSTLTVSNMSPEDSSIYLCSAVARLAKNIQYFGAGTRLSVL.

This chain joins TRBV5-6 and TRBJ2-7, with D uncertain. V lost 2 bases and J lost 4, with 16 bases in between. This CDR3 has 15 amino acids. Germline loops: CDR1 SGHDT, CDR2 YYEEEE. This CDR3 is CASSFRAEAPYEQYF. The DNA of the CDR3 is TGTGCCAGCAGCTTCCGTGCTGAAGCGCCGTACGAGCAGTACTTC.

This clone was seen a few times. This chain links TRBV18 with TRBJ1-1, with D tentatively TRBD1 (5 bases). The CDR3 covers 11 residues. V lost 7 bases and J lost 11, with 14 bases in between. Germline-derived CDR1 and CDR2 are KGHSH and LQKENI. The CDR3 nucleotides are TGTGCCAGCTTTTCGACGGGGACGGCTTTCTTT. Protein sequence: CASFSTGTAFF. Full variable domain (rest looked up from reference TRBV18 and TRBJ1-1): NAGVMQNPRHLVRRRGQEARLRCSPMKGHSHVYWYRQLPEEGLKFMVYLQKENIIDESGMPKERFSAEFPKEGPSILRIQQVVRGDSAAYFCASFSTGTAFFGQGTRLTVV.

The chain joins TRBV30 to TRBJ2-1; a possible D gene is TRBD2 (6 bases). The CDR3 covers 13 residues. Per germline, CDR1 GTSNPN and CDR2 SVGIG (reference sequence). Trimming removed 2 bases from V and 8 bases from J, with 13 bases in between. CDR3: CAWSRGINDEQFF. CDR3 DNA sequence: TGTGCCTGGAGTCGGGGGATAAACGATGAGCAGTTCTTC.